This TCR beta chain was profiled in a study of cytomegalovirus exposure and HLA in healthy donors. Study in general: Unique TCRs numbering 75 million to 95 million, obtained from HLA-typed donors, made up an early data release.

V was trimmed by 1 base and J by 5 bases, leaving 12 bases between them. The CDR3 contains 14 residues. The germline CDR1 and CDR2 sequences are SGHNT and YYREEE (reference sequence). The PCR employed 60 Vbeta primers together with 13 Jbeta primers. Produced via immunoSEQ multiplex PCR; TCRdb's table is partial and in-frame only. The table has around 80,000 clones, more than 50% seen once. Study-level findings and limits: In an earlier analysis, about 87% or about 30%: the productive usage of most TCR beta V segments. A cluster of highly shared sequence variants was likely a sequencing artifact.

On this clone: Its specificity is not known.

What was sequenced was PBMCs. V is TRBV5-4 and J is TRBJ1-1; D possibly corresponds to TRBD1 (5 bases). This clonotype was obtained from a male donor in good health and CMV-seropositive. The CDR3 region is CASSLLHRGTEAFF. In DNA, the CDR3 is TGTGCCAGCAGCTTGTTACATAGGGGAACTGAAGCTTTCTTT. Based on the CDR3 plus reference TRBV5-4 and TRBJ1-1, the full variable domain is ETGVTQSPTHLIKTRGQQVTLRCSSQSGHNTVSWYQQALGQGPQFIFQYYREEENGRGNFPPRFSGLQFPNYSSELNVNALELDDSALYLCASSLLHRGTEAFFGQGTRLTVV.